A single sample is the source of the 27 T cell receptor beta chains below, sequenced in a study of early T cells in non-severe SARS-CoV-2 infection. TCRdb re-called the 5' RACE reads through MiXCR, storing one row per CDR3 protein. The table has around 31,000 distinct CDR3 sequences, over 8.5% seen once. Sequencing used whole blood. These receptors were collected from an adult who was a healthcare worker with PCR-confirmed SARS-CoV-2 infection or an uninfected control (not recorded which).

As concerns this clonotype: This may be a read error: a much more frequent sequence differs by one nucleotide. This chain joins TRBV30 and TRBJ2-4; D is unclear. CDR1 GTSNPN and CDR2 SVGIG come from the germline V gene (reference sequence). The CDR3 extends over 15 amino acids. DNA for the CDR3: TGTGTCTGGCGAGGCCCGCTGGGATCCAAAAACATTCAGTACTTC. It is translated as CVWRGPLGSKNIQYF. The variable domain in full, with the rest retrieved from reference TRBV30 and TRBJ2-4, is SQTIHQWPATLVQPVGSPLSLECTVEGTSNPNLYWYRQAAGRGLQLLFYSVGIGQISSEVPQNLSASRPQDRQFILSSKKLLLSDSGFYLCVWRGPLGSKNIQYFGAGTRLSVL.

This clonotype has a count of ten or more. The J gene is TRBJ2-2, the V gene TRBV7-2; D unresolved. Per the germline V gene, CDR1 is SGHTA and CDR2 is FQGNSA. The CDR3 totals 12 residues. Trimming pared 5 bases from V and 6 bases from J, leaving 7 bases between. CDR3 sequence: CASSRQSGELFF. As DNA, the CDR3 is TGTGCCAGCAGCCGTCAATCCGGGGAGCTGTTTTTT.

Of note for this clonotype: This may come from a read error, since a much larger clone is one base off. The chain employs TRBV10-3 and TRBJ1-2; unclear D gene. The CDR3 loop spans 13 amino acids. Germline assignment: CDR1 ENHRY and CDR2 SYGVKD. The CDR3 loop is CVISDKGMSGYTF. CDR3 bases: TGTGTCATCAGTGACAAGGGAATGAGCGGCTACACCTTC.

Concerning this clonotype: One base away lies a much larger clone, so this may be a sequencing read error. The CDR3 region has the DNA TGTGCCAGCAGCCTCTGGAGGGTCGCCTACGAGCAGTACTTC. This gives the protein CASSLWRVAYEQYF. The chain uses TRBV27 and TRBJ2-7; tentative D call: TRBD2 (6 bases). The CDR3 has 14 residues. Germline V CDR1 and CDR2: MNHEY, SMNVEV (reference sequence). Trimming took off 6 bases at V and 2 bases at J, with 14 bases between the two ends.

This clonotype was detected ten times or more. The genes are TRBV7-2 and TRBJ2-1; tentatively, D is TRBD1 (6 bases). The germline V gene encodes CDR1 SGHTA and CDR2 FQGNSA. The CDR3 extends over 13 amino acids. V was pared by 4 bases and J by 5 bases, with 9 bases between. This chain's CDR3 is CASSSQGNNEQFF. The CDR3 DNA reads TGTGCCAGCAGCTCCCAGGGGAACAATGAGCAGTTCTTC.

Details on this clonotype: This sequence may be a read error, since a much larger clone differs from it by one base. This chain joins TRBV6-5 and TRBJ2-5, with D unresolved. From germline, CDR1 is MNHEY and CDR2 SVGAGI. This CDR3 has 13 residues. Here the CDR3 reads CASKKVNHETQYF. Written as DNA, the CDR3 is TGTGCCAGCAAGAAAGTAAACCATGAGACCCAGTACTTC.

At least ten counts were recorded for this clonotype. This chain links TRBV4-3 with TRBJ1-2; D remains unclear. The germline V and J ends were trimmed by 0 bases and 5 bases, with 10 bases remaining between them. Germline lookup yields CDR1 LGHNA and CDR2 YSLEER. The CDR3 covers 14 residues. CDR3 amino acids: CASSQDGAMYGYTF. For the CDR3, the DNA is TGCGCCAGCAGCCAAGATGGAGCAATGTATGGCTACACCTTC.

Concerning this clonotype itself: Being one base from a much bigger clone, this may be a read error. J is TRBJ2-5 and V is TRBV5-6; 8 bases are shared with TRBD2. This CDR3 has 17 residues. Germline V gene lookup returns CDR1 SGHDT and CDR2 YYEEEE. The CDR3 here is CVSSPSLAVRYQETQYF. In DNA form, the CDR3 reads TGTGTCAGCAGCCCCTCACTAGCGGTTAGATACCAAGAGACCCAGTACTTC.

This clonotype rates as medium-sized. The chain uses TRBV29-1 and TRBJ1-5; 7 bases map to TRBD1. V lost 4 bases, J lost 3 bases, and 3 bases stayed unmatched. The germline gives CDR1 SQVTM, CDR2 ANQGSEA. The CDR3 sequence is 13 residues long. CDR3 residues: CSVGQGLNQPQHF. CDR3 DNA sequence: TGCAGCGTTGGACAGGGTCTCAATCAGCCCCAGCATTTT.

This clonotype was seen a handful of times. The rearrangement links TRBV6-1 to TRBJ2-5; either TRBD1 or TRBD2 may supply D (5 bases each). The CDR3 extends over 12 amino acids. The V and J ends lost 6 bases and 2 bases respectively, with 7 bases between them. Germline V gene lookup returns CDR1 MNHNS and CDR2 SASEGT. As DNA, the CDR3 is TGTGCCAGCAGGGGACGGCAAGAGACCCAGTACTTC. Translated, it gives CASRGRQETQYF.

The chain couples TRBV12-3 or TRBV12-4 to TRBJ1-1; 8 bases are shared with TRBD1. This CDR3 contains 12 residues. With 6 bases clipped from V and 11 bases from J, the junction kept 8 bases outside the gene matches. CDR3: CASSLTGAAAFF. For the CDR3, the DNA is TGTGCCAGCAGCCTGACAGGGGCGGCGGCTTTCTTT.

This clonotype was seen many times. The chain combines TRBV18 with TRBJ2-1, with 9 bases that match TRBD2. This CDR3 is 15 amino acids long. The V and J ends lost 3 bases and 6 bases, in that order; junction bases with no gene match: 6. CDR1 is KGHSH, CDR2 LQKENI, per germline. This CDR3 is CASSPRLAEPNEQFF. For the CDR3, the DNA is TGTGCCAGCTCACCTAGACTAGCGGAACCCAATGAGCAGTTCTTC.

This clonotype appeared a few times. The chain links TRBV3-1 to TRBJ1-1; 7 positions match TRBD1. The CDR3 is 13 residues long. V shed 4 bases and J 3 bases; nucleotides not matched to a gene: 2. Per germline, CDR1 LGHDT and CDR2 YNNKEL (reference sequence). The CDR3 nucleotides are TGTGCCAGCAGCCGGGACAGCTACACTGAAGCTTTCTTT. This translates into CASSRDSYTEAFF.

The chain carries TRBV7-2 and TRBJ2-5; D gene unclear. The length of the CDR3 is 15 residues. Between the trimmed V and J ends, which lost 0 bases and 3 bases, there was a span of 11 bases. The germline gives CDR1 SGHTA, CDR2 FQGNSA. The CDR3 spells CASSLAWPQEETQYF. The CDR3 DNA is TGTGCCAGCAGCTTAGCCTGGCCGCAGGAAGAGACCCAGTACTTC.

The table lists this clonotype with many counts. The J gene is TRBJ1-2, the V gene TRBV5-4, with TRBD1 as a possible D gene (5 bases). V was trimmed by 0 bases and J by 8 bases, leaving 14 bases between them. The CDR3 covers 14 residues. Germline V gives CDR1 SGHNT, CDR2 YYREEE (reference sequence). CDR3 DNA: TGTGCCAGCAGCTTGGGGGACTTGGACAAGGGCTACACCTTC. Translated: CASSLGDLDKGYTF. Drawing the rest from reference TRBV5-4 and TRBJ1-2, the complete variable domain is ETGVTQSPTHLIKTRGQQVTLRCSSQSGHNTVSWYQQALGQGPQFIFQYYREEENGRGNFPPRFSGLQFPNYSSELNVNALELDDSALYLCASSLGDLDKGYTFGSGTRLTVV.

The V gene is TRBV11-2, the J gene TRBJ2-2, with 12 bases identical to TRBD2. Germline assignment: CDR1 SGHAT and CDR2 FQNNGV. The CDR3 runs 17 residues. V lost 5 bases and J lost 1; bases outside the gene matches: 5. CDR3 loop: CASSQTSGGLNTGELFF. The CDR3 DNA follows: TGTGCCAGCAGCCAAACTAGCGGGGGGCTGAACACCGGGGAGCTGTTTTTT.

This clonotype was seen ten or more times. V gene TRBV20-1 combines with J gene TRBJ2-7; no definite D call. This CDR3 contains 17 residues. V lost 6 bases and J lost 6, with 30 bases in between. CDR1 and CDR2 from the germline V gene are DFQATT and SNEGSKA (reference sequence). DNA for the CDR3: TGCAGTGCCAGCTCCCCTTACAACAGTCCCCACGCCGGCGAGCAGTACTTC. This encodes CSASSPYNSPHAGEQYF.

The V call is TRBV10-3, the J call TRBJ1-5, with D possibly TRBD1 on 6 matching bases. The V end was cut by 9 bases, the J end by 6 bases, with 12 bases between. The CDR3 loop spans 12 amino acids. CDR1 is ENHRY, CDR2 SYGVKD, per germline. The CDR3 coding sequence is TGTGCCATTGGGGGCGCGAGTCAGCCCCAGCATTTT. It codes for CAIGGASQPQHF.

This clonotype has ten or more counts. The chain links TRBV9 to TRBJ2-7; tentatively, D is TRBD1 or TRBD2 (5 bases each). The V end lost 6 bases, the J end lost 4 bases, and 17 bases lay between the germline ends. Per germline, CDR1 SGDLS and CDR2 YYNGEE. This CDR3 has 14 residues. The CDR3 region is CASNRDGGRYEQYF. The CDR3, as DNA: TGTGCCAGCAATCGGGACGGCGGTAGATACGAGCAGTACTTC.

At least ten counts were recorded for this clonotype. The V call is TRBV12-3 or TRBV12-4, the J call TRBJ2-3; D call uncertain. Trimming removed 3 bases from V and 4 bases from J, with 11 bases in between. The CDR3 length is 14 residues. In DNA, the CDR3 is TGTGCCAGCAGTTTGGTCCCGACCCCAGATACGCAGTATTTT. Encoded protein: CASSLVPTPDTQYF.

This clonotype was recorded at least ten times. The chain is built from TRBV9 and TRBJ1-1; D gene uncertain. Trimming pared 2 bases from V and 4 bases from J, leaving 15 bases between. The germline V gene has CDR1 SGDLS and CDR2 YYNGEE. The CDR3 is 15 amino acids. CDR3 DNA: TGTGCCAGCAGCGTGGGCGAGAACCCGGGCACTGAAGCTTTCTTT. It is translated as CASSVGENPGTEAFF. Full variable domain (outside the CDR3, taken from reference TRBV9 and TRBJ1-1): DSGVTQTPKHLITATGQRVTLRCSPRSGDLSVYWYQQSLDQGLQFLIQYYNGEERAKGNILERFSAQQFPDLHSELNLSSLELGDSALYFCASSVGENPGTEAFFGQGTRLTVV.

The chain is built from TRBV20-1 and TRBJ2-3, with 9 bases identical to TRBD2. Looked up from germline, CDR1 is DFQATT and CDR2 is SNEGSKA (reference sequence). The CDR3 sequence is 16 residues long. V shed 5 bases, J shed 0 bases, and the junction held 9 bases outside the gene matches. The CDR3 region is CSAEGASGASTDTQYF. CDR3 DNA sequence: TGCAGTGCTGAAGGGGCTAGCGGGGCTAGCACAGATACGCAGTATTTT.

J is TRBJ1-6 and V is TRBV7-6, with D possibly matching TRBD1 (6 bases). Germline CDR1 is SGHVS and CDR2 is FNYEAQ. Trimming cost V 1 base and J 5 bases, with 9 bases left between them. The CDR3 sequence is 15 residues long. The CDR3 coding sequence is TGTGCCAGCAGCTTAGTGACAGGAGATAATTCACCCCTCCACTTT. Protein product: CASSLVTGDNSPLHF.

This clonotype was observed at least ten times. Here the CDR3 reads CASSQEVGPGADYGYTF. The CDR3 nucleotides read TGTGCCAGCAGCCAAGAAGTGGGGCCGGGGGCCGACTATGGCTACACCTTC. The rearrangement links TRBV4-2 to TRBJ1-2; TRBD1 might be the D (6 bases). The CDR3 runs to 17 residues. CDR1 is LGHNA, CDR2 YNFKEQ, per germline. V was shortened by 0 bases and J by 3 bases, with 17 bases between the two germline ends.

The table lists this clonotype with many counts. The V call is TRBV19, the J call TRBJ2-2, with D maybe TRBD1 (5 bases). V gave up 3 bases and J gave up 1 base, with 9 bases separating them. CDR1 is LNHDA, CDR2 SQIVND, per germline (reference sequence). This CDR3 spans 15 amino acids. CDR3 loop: CASSISTGNTGELFF. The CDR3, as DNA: TGTGCCAGTAGTATTAGCACAGGGAACACCGGGGAGCTGTTTTTT.

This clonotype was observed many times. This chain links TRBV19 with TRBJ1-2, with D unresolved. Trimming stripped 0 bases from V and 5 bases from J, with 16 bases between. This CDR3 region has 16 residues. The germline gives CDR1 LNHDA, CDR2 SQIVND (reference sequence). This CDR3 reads CASSIDRETGKYGYTF. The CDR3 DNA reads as TGTGCCAGTAGTATAGATCGAGAAACCGGGAAGTATGGCTACACCTTC.

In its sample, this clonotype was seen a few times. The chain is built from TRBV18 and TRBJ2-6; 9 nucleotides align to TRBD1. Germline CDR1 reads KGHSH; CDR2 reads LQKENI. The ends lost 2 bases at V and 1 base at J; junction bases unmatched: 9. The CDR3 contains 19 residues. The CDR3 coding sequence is TGTGCCAGCTCACCAGGTTCCGGGACAGGGTCTTCTGGGGCCAACGTCCTGACTTTC. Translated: CASSPGSGTGSSGANVLTF.